The rows below give T cell receptor beta chains drawn from one sample of a study of T cells after posttransplantation cyclophosphamide. The assay was immunoSEQ multiplex PCR, and TCRdb's table has in-frame clones only and misses some. The sample yields under 45,000 clones, without any singletons. Input material: PBMCs. The receptor set was obtained from a woman between 50 and 59 years old in good health and a related stem cell transplant donor. The CDR3 runs from the conserved cysteine through the conserved F or W. The D gene is left open where the match is weak. Size values are once, few and many counts, or a class for expanded clones, and some rows have none.

cdr3_aa,cdr3_nt,clone_size,v_call,d_call,cdr3_length,j_call
CASSEGLAGDPYNEQFF,TGTGCCAGCAGTGAGGGACTAGCGGGGGACCCCTACAATGAGCAGTTCTTC,.,TRBV6-4,TRBD2,17,TRBJ2-1
CASSTGGRLNTEAFF,TGTGCCAGTTCCACGGGGGGGAGGCTGAACACTGAAGCTTTCTTT,many,TRBV28,.,15,TRBJ1-1
CAIRKGVAEAFF,TGTGCCATCCGAAAGGGGGTAGCTGAAGCTTTCTTT,many,TRBV2,.,12,TRBJ1-1
CAWSVQDYYGYTF,TGTGCCTGGAGTGTACAGGATTACTATGGCTACACCTTC,few,TRBV30,.,13,TRBJ1-2
CASSVFTSGGSYEQYF,TGTGCCAGCAGCGTGTTTACTAGCGGGGGATCCTACGAGCAGTACTTC,many,TRBV7-2,TRBD2,16,TRBJ2-7
CASRTGQGSNQPQHF,TGTGCCAGCAGAACCGGACAGGGCAGCAATCAGCCCCAGCATTTT,many,TRBV28,TRBD1,15,TRBJ1-5
CASRDPGQSYGYTF,TGTGCCAGCAGAGATCCGGGACAGTCCTATGGCTACACCTTC,.,TRBV6-4,TRBD1,14,TRBJ1-2
CASSFPGVGQGGKDEQFF,TGTGCCAGCAGTTTTCCGGGAGTAGGACAGGGCGGGAAGGATGAGCAGTTCTTC,.,TRBV28,TRBD1,18,TRBJ2-1
CATSRDLGLAANEQFF,TGTGCCACCAGCAGAGATCTAGGACTAGCGGCCAATGAGCAGTTCTTC,many,TRBV15,TRBD2,16,TRBJ2-1
CASGWEQSYEQYF,TGTGCCAGCGGTTGGGAGCAGTCCTACGAGCAGTACTTC,many,TRBV2,.,13,TRBJ2-7
CASGPSRVNTGELFF,TGTGCCAGCGGCCCCTCCAGGGTCAACACCGGGGAGCTGTTTTTT,few,TRBV9,.,15,TRBJ2-2
CASSREGHLPYEQYF,TGCGCCAGCAGCCGCGAGGGACACCTCCCCTACGAGCAGTACTTC,few,TRBV4-1,.,15,TRBJ2-7
CASSLTAGGGYEQYF,TGCGCCAGCAGCTTGACAGCCGGGGGGGGCTACGAGCAGTACTTC,many,TRBV5-1,TRBD2,15,TRBJ2-7
CATQGANGNAIYF,TGTGCCACCCAGGGGGCGAATGGAAACGCCATATATTTT,few,TRBV10-3,TRBD1,13,TRBJ1-3
CASRQGLWGTLHF,TGTGCCAGCCGTCAGGGGCTCTGGGGGACCCTCCACTTT,many,TRBV28,.,13,TRBJ1-6
CASSPIGREQPQHF,TGTGCCAGCAGCCCAATTGGGAGGGAACAGCCCCAGCATTTT,many,TRBV27,.,14,TRBJ1-5
CASSHQGDGYTF,TGTGCCAGCAGCCATCAGGGTGATGGCTACACCTTC,many,TRBV7-9,.,12,TRBJ1-2
CASSQEAAVAEQYF,TGTGCCAGCAGCCAAGAAGCGGCGGTAGCCGAGCAGTACTTC,many,TRBV4-2,.,14,TRBJ2-7
CASSPAGQGNHEQYF,TGTGCCAGCAGCCCCGCGGGACAGGGGAATCACGAGCAGTACTTC,many,TRBV7-9,TRBD1,15,TRBJ2-7
CASSLSRQGIAFF,TGTGCCAGCAGTTTAAGTCGGCAGGGGATAGCTTTCTTT,many,TRBV27,.,13,TRBJ1-1
CAWEGTGGTDTQYF,TGTGCCTGGGAGGGGACAGGAGGCACAGATACGCAGTATTTT,many,TRBV30,TRBD1,14,TRBJ2-3
CASYRGRGGYTF,TGTGCCAGTTACAGGGGGCGTGGTGGCTACACCTTC,many,TRBV6-6,TRBD1,12,TRBJ1-2
CASSWGAPNYGYTF,TGTGCCAGCAGTTGGGGAGCGCCTAACTATGGCTACACCTTC,.,TRBV6-1,.,14,TRBJ1-2
CAWTPGQGLYGYTF,TGTGCCTGGACCCCGGGTCAGGGCCTTTATGGCTACACCTTC,many,TRBV30,.,14,TRBJ1-2
CASSLRVGGRETQYF,TGTGCCAGCAGCTTAAGAGTGGGCGGGAGGGAGACCCAGTACTTC,.,TRBV7-2,TRBD2,15,TRBJ2-5
CAWSKALMNTEAFF,TGTGCCTGGAGTAAAGCCCTAATGAACACTGAAGCTTTCTTT,many,TRBV30,.,14,TRBJ1-1
CASSSRAGGGQYF,TGTGCCAGCAGCTCCCGAGCGGGCGGGGGGCAGTATTTT,.,TRBV7-5,.,13,TRBJ2-3
CASIPRTSGRRYQETQYF,TGTGCCAGCATTCCGAGGACTAGCGGGCGAAGGTACCAAGAGACCCAGTACTTC,many,TRBV6-4,TRBD2,18,TRBJ2-5